This note documents a single T cell receptor (beta chain) sequence. This record comes from a study of blood T cell repertoires in COVID-19. Study context: COVID-19 samples collected from the United States, Italy and Spain covered acute and convalescent phases. PBMCs, B-cell-depleted T cells, or T cells were the source of the cDNA or gDNA that made up the material.

Authors' processing steps: Estimated nucleated cell counts came from reference gene primer amplification. Produced via immunoSEQ multiplex PCR; TCRdb's table is partial and in-frame only. The DNA gave D and trimming, while V, J and clone size come from that table. The data show some 99,000 clones, over 70% seen once. The germline V gene encodes CDR1 MNHEY and CDR2 SVGAGI. The ends were cut back, 0 bases at V and 6 bases at J, with 9 bases in the middle. CDR3 length: 14 amino acids. Sequencing input: peripheral blood. The chain employs TRBV6-5 and TRBJ2-1; the D is unclear. The sequence derives from a woman at least 80 years old with acute or convalescent COVID-19. CDR3 DNA: TGTGCCAGCAGTTACTCAGGCAGGTCCAATGAGCAGTTCTTC. It translates to CASSYSGRSNEQFF.